A single TCR beta chain is shown here with its context. The V gene lost 4 bases and the J gene lost 2 bases, with 14 bases spanning the gap. This CDR3 has 15 residues. As processed by the authors: Researchers report that nucleated cell counts were estimated from reference gene primer amplification. The method was immunoSEQ multiplex PCR; TCRdb's version includes in-frame clones alone and lacks a portion of them. That table furnishes V, J and clone size, whereas the DNA furnished D and trimming. Among a few hundred thousand clones, 89% were seen once, and the ten largest hold 1.5% to 2%. This sample stems from a study of blood T cell repertoires in COVID-19. The wider study: PBMCs, B-cell-depleted T cells, or T cells provided the cDNA or gDNA that made up the material.

Living in 24 US areas, the participants were between 18 and 89 years of age. Participants were placed into cohorts based on the clinical history they reported. V usage is TRBV5-3 and J usage is TRBJ2-3, with a tentative D call TRBD1 (6 bases). TRBV5-3 is an open reading frame whose function is uncertain. Sequencing was carried out using PBMCs or T cells enriched from blood (not recorded which). The source is a woman aged 25-40 years who had recovered from COVID-19. The DNA of the CDR3 is TGTGCCAGAAGCCTCCCGGACAGCCTCACAGATACGCAGTATTTT. Translation: CARSLPDSLTDTQYF.